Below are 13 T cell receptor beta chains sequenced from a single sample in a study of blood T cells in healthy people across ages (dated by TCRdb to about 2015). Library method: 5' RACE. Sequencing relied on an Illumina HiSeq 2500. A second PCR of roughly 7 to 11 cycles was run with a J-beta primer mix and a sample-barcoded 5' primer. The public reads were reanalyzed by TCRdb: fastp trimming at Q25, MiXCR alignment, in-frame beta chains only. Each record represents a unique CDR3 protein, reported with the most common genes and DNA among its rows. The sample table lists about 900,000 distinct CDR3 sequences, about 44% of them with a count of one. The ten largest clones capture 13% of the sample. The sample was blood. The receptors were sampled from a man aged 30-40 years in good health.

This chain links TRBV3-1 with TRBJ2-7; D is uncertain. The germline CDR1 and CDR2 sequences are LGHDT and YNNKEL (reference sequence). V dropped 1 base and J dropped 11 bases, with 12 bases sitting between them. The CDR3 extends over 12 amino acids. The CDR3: CASSQGQRSKYF. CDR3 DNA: TGTGCCAGCAGCCAAGGGCAACGGAGCAAGTACTTC.

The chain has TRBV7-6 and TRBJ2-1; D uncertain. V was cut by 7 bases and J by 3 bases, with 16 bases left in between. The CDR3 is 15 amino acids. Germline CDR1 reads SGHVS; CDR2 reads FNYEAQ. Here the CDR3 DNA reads TGTGCCAGCACTCCTAGTGGCTCCAACTACAATGAGCAGTTCTTC. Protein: CASTPSGSNYNEQFF.

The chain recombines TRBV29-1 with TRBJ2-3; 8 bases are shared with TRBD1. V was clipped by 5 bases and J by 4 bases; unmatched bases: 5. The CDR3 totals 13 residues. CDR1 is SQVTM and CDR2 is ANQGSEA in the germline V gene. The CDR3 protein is CSVSGGGADTQYF. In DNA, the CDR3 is TGCAGCGTTTCAGGGGGCGGCGCAGATACGCAGTATTTT.

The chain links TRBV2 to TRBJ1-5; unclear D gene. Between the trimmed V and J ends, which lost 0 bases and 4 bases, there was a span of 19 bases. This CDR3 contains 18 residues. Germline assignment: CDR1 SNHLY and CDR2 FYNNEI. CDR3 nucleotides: TGTGCCAGCAGTGAAGCGCTTCCGGACTCAATCATGAATCAGCCCCAGCATTTT. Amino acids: CASSEALPDSIMNQPQHF.

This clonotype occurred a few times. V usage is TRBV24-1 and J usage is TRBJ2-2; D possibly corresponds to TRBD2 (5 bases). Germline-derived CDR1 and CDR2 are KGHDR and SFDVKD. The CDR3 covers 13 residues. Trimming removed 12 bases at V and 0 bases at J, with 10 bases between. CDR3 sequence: CAVEVANTGELFF. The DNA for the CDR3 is TGTGCCGTGGAGGTCGCGAACACCGGGGAGCTGTTTTTT.

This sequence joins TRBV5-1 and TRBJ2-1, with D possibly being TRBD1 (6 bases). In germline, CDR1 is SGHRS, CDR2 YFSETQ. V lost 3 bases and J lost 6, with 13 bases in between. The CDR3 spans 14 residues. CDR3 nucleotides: TGCGCCAGCAGCTCCGAAACAGGGTCCAATGAGCAGTTCTTC. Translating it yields CASSSETGSNEQFF.

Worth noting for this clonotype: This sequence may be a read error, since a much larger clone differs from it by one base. The CDR3 is CSAPPGGGDHNEQYF. The CDR3 nucleotides are TGCAGTGCTCCCCCGGGGGGTGGGGATCACAATGAGCAGTACTTC. The chain carries TRBV20-1 and TRBJ2-5; 7 positions match TRBD2. This CDR3 has 15 residues. V was clipped by 5 bases and J by 11 bases; unmatched bases: 20. Germline V CDR1 and CDR2: DFQATT, SNEGSKA (reference sequence).

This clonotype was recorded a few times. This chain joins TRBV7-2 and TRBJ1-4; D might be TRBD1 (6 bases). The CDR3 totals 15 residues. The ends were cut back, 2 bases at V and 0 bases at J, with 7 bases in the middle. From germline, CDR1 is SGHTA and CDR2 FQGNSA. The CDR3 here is CASSLYRATNEKLFF. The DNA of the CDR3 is TGTGCCAGCAGCTTATACAGGGCAACTAATGAAAAACTGTTTTTT.

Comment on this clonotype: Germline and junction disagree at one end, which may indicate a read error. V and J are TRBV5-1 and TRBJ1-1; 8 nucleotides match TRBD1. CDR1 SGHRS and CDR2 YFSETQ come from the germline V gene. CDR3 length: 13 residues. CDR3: CASSAGGKTGAFF. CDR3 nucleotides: TGCGCCAGCAGCGCAGGGGGCAAGACTGGAGCTTTCTTT.

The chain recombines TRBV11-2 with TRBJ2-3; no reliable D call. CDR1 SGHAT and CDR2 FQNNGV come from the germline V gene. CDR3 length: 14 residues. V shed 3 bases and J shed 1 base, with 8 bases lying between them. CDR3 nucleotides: TGTGCCAGCAGCTTTTTCCATCGCACAGATACGCAGTATTTT. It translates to CASSFFHRTDTQYF.

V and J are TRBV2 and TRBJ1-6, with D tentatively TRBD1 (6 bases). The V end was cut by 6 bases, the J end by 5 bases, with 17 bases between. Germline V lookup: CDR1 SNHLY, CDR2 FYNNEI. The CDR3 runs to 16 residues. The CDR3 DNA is TGTGCCAGCAGCAAACAGGGATGGAAGCATAATTCACCCCTCCACTTT. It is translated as CASSKQGWKHNSPLHF.

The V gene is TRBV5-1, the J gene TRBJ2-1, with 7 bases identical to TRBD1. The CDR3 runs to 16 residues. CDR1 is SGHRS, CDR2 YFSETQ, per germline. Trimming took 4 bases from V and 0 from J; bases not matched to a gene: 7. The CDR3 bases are TGCGCCAGCAGCCTCCCAGGGGGAATCTCCTACAATGAGCAGTTCTTC. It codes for CASSLPGGISYNEQFF. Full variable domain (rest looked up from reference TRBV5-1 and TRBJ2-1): KAGVTQTPRYLIKTRGQQVTLSCSPISGHRSVSWYQQTPGQGLQFLFEYFSETQRNKGNFPGRFSGRQFSNSRSEMNVSTLELGDSALYLCASSLPGGISYNEQFFGPGTRLTVL.

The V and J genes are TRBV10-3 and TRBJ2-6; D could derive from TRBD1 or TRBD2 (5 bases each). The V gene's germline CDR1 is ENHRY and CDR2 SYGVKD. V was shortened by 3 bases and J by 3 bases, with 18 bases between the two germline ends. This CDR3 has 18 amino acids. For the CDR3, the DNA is TGTGCCATCAGTGACCGACAGAGAGGGACCCTTGGGGCCAACGTCCTGACTTTC. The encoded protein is CAISDRQRGTLGANVLTF.